The entry below gives a single T cell receptor beta chain sequence along with its context. V lost 4 bases to trimming and J lost 7 bases, with 11 bases between them. The CDR3 consists of 13 residues. This record belongs to a study of CD8 T cells in Susac syndrome. It was with random hexamers that about 0.45 to 1 ug RNA was reverse transcribed. TCRdb re-derived calls from the immunoSEQ multiplex PCR reads in MiXCR, one entry per CDR3 protein. The sample has around 200,000 distinct CDR3 sequences; around 90% are singletons. The clonotype originates from a human donor with multiple sclerosis. The V gene is TRBV12-3 or TRBV12-4, the J gene TRBJ2-1, with D tentatively TRBD1 (5 bases). Sample: CD8+ T cells from PBMCs. The CDR3 bases are TGTGCCAGCAGTTCGTTCAACAGGAATGAGCAGTTCTTC. Translated: CASSSFNRNEQFF.